These 5 T cell receptor beta chains share one sample of origin, sequenced in a study of T-cell reconstitution after alpha-beta-depleted transplantation in children. The TCRbeta library incorporated unique molecular identifiers. TCRdb reprocessed the PCR reads via MiXCR and lists one record per CDR3 protein. The data contain 150,000 to 250,000 distinct CDR3 sequences, approximately 6.8% of them singletons. Here the sequenced sample was PBMCs, taken before TCRalphabeta/CD19-depleted stem cell transplant. The origin of the receptors is a girl less than two years old with combined immunodeficiency, due to receive a stem cell transplant.

This clonotype was recorded many times. The chain is built from TRBV20-1 and TRBJ2-2, with D perhaps matching TRBD2 (6 bases). CDR1 DFQATT and CDR2 SNEGSKA come from the germline V gene (reference sequence). V was shortened by 3 bases and J by 11 bases, with 16 bases between the two germline ends. CDR3 length equals 13 residues. The CDR3 nucleotides read TGCAGTGCTAGCCAGGTGCGGGGCGCAGAGCTGTTTTTT. Residues: CSASQVRGAELFF.

This clonotype was observed at least ten times. The chain employs TRBV29-1 and TRBJ2-7; perhaps TRBD2 as D (5 bases). Trimming removed 0 bases from V and 6 bases from J, with 12 bases in between. CDR1 SQVTM and CDR2 ANQGSEA come from the germline V gene. The CDR3 contains 13 residues. DNA for the CDR3: TGCAGCGTTGAAGATTGGGTACGGGGCGAGCAGTACTTC. Amino acid sequence: CSVEDWVRGEQYF.

At least ten counts were recorded for this clonotype. V usage is TRBV12-3 or TRBV12-4 and J usage is TRBJ2-2; 9 bases agree with TRBD1. V was pared by 6 bases and J by 5 bases, with 7 bases of the junction left unmatched. The length of the CDR3 is 15 residues. Written as DNA, the CDR3 is TGTGCCAGCAGGGCCGACAGGGGGAGGACCGGGGAGCTGTTTTTT. It is translated as CASRADRGRTGELFF.

This clonotype was found a few times. The chain uses TRBV7-3 and TRBJ1-5; D remains ambiguous. V lost 5 bases to trimming and J lost 5 bases, with 13 bases between them. This CDR3 comprises 14 residues. Germline V gene sequence: CDR1 SGHTA, CDR2 FQGTGA. The DNA for the CDR3 is TGTGCCAGCAGCCTCGGAGGAGGCGATCAGCCCCAGCATTTT. It translates to CASSLGGGDQPQHF.

This clonotype was detected ten times or more. The chain has TRBV24-1 and TRBJ2-1; D remains ambiguous. Germline assignment: CDR1 KGHDR and CDR2 SFDVKD. V gave up 1 base and J gave up 8 bases, with 8 bases separating them. The CDR3 contains 13 residues. The CDR3 DNA reads TGTGCCACCAGTGATTTTAGGTCGCATGAGCAGTTCTTC. Translation gives CATSDFRSHEQFF.